This TCR beta chain came from a study of blood T cell repertoires in COVID-19 (dated by TCRdb to the early 2020s). For the wider study: Collaborator samples came from the United States, Italy and Spain and covered acute and convalescent phases of COVID-19. The material from the prospective study consisted of cDNA or gDNA derived from T cells, B-cell-depleted T cells, or PBMCs. Subjects who had been exposed to COVID-19, were actively infected with it, or had recovered from it provided the deeply sampled blood TCRbeta repertoires that made up the dataset. The repertoires were made available in a free public database intended to serve as a resource for research on the immune response to SARS-CoV-2. Samples came from the ongoing ImmuneRACE study (first 160 participants) plus 1,254 subjects from 6 global collaborators. Nearly every sample came with metadata listing a de-identified subject ID, COVID-19 status, age in years and sex. HLA class I and class II types, where available, came from metadata supplied by the sample provider rather than from assay-based typing. The study at large found these results: The amount of clinical and demographic metadata varied by source and participant and was provided uncurated.

Concerning this clone itself: Its antigen has not been determined. The sample holds no much larger clone one base away, and base qualities are not on file.

CDR1 and CDR2 are read off the germline V gene as MGHDK and SYGVNS. The CDR3 has 16 amino acids, counting the end cysteine and phenylalanine. The kept DNA is CDR3 alone, 48 bases in frame from the first base. V drops 5 bases and J drops 0 bases, leaving 14 bases in between. One collaborating source in Seattle enrolled patients while the patients were actively infected and followed the patients over time throughout the course of disease. Collaborating institutions collected whole blood in K2EDTA tubes following their own protocols. For TCRbeta analysis, collaborators shipped samples in one of three forms: frozen whole blood, isolated PBMCs, or DNA extracted from either of those sample types. TCRbeta CDR3 regions were amplified from genomic DNA by means of the immunoSEQ Assay, a bias-controlled multiplex PCR. Processing in the source paper ran as follows. Nucleated cell counts per sample were estimated from amplification of reference gene primers within the assay. To quantify the absolute abundance of each unique TCRbeta CDR3 rearrangement, sequence reads were collapsed and filtered. Productive Simpson clonality was computed per sample as the square root of Simpson's diversity index over productive rearrangements. Imported from immuneACCESS, the table was reduced by TCRdb to in-frame sequences with V and J called. These copies leave out some clones; in studies compared against another copy, an unresolved V gene accounts for under half, and the cause of the remainder is not known. That table gives V, J and clone size, and the DNA gave D and trimming. The sample table holds around 100,000 clones, of which approximately 90% were seen once. The ten largest clones capture 4% to 5.5% of the sample.

Sample: peripheral blood. In this chain, TRBV25-1 is recombined with TRBJ2-1, and possibly TRBD1, on 6 matching bases. The clonotype originates from a woman aged 50 to 60 with COVID-19, enrolled during active disease. CDR3 reads: CASSYDRTSSYNEQFF. The nucleotide sequence is given as TGTGCCAGCAGTTATGACAGGACGAGCTCCTACAATGAGCAGTTCTTC.